This entry features one T cell receptor beta chain sequence. Its target is not known. The data belong to a study of shared clonotypes between healthy human individuals. Study findings and constraints: Among the subsets, naive ones generally showed larger estimated richness than memory ones.

TCRdb keeps only in-frame clones here, not all; method: immunoSEQ multiplex PCR. The top ten clones hold 0.32% of a sample with around 370,000 clones, 95% to 97% of them seen once. Per the germline V gene, CDR1 is SGHRS and CDR2 is YFSETQ. This CDR3 has 15 amino acids. The J segment lost 4 bases and the V segment lost 0 bases, leaving 5 bases of the junction unmatched. The chain has TRBV5-1 and TRBJ2-3; 7 bases are shared with TRBD2. Sequenced: memory CD8+ T cells sorted from blood. Regarding subset: CD45RO+ cells pooled with CCR7-negative TemRA cells. The origin of this receptor is a man younger than 40 in good health. CDR3 nucleotide sequence: TGCGCCAGCAGCTTGGCCGGGGCGGGAGCAGATACGCAGTATTTT. Its translation: CASSLAGAGADTQYF.